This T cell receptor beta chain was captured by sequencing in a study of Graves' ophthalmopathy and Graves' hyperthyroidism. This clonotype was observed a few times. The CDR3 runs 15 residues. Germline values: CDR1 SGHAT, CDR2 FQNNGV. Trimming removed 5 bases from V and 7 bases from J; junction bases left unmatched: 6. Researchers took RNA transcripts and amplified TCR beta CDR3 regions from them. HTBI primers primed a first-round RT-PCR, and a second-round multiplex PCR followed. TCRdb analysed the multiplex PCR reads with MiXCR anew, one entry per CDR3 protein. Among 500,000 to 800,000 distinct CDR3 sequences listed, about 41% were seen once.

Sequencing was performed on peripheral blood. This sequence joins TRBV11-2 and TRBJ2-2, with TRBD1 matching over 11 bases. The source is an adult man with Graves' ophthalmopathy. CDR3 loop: CASSRTGGVDGELFF. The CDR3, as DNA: TGTGCCAGCAGCCGGACAGGGGGCGTAGACGGGGAGCTGTTTTTT.